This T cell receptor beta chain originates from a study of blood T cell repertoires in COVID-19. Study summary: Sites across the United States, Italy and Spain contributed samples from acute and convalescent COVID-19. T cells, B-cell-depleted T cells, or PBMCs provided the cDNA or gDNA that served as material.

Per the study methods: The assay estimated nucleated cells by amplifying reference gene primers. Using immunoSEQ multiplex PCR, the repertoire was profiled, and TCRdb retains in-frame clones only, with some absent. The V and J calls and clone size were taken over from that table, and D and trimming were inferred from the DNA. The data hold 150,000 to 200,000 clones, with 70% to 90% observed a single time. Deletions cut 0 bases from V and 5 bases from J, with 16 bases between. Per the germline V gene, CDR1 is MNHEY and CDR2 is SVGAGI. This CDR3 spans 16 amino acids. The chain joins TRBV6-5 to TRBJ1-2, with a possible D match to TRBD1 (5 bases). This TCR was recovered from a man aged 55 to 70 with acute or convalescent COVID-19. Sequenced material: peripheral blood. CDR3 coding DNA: TGTGCCAGCAGTTACTCAGGGGCCGGTCTTAGTTATGGCTACACCTTC. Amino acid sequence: CASSYSGAGLSYGYTF.